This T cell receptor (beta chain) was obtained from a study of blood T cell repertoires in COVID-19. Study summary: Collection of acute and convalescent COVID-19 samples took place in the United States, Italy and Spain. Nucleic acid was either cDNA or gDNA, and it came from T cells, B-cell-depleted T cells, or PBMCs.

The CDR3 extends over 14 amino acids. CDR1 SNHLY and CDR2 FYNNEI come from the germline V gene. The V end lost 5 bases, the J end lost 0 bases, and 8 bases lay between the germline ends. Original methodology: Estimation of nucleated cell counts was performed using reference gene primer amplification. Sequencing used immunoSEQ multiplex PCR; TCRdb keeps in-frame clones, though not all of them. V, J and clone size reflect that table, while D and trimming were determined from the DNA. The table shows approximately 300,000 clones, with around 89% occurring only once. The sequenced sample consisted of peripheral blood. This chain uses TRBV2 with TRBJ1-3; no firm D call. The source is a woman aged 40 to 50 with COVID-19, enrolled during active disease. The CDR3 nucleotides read TGTGCCAGCAGTTCAGCGAGCTCTGGAAACACCATATATTTT. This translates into CASSSASSGNTIYF.